This T cell receptor (beta chain) came from a study of cytomegalovirus exposure and HLA in healthy donors. Whole-study context: One earlier analysis, a look at 150 million to 200 million T cells, found roughly 110 million unique TCR beta sequences.

In regard to this clone: Its matching antigen is unknown.

Primers: 60 Vbeta forward and 13 Jbeta reverse. Method: immunoSEQ multiplex PCR; TCRdb's copy keeps in-frame clones and lacks some. The sample holds approximately 190,000 clones, approximately 84% seen once. Looked up from germline, CDR1 is SGHRS and CDR2 is YFSETQ. This CDR3 has 15 amino acids. Losses at the gene ends were 5 bases for V and 6 bases for J; bases not matched to a gene: 7. Notes on the study in general: Most TCRs appeared rarely, but some public TCRs recurred in many donors. It emerged from a later analysis that several of the most significant clusters appeared to be linked to common viral pathogens. By a later analysis, the bulk of CMV-associated TCR beta chains appeared HLA-restricted.

V and J are TRBV5-1 and TRBJ2-1; 11 bases are shared with TRBD2. The sample was PBMCs. This receptor was obtained from a man aged 50 or older in good health and CMV-seronegative. The CDR3 bases are TGCGCCAGCAGTCCTCTAGCGGGGGGATCCAATGAGCAGTTCTTC. This encodes CASSPLAGGSNEQFF.